This T cell receptor (beta chain) was sequenced during a study of PD-1 blockade in mismatch repair-deficient tumors. The repertoire was sequenced with immunoSEQ multiplex PCR; TCRdb's copy has only in-frame clones and lacks some. Found here are approximately 100,000 clones, roughly four fifths of them singletons; the top ten hold roughly 6.3%. The CDR3 length is 14 residues. Germline V gene data show CDR1 as SGHNT and CDR2 as YYREEE (reference sequence). Trimming removed 0 bases at V and 4 bases at J, with 10 bases between. J is TRBJ1-2 and V is TRBV5-4; D is unresolved. This sample comprised peripheral blood, obtained 36 weeks after starting pembrolizumab. The clonotype comes from an adult with mismatch repair-deficient cancer. This CDR3 is CASSLGGSTYGYTF. CDR3 DNA sequence: TGTGCCAGCAGCTTGGGCGGCAGCACCTATGGCTACACCTTC.